This TCR beta chain was identified during a study of cytomegalovirus exposure and HLA in healthy donors. Study-wide findings and caveats: Follow-up analysis later connected one missense variant in DCLRE1C with trimming of TCR beta V- and J-genes. In a later analysis, most CMV-associated TCR beta chains appeared HLA-restricted.

Regarding this clone: Its antigen is currently unknown.

PCR involved 60 Vbeta and 13 Jbeta primers. Measured with immunoSEQ multiplex PCR; TCRdb has only the in-frame clones, and not every one. Counted here are some 90,000 clones, about 75% occurring once; the ten biggest clones make up around 6%. The sample comprised PBMCs. The receptor's source is a female donor in good health and CMV-seronegative.

The CDR3 sequence is CSVKDSIYEQYF. Written as DNA, the CDR3 is TGCAGCGTTAAGGACTCCATCTACGAGCAGTACTTC. The V call is TRBV29-1, the J call TRBJ2-7; tentative D call: TRBD2 (5 bases). This CDR3 region has 12 residues. V gave up 5 bases and J gave up 3 bases, with 11 bases separating them. In germline, CDR1 is SQVTM, CDR2 ANQGSEA.